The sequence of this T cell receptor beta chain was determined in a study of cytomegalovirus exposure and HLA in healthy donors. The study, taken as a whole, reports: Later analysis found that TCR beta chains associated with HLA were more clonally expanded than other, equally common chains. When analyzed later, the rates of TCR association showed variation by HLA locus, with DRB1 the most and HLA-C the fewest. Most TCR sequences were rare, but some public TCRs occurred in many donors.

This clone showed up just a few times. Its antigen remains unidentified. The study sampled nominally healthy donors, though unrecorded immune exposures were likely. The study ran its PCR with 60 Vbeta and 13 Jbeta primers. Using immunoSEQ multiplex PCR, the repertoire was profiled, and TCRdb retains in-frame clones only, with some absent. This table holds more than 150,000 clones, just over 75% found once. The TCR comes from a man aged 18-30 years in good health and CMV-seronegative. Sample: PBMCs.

This CDR3 reads CASSLRTDRTEKLFF. The DNA of the CDR3 is TGCGCCAGCAGCTTACGAACGGACAGGACCGAAAAACTGTTTTTT. The chain links TRBV5-1 to TRBJ1-4, with TRBD1 matching 7 bases. Losses at the gene ends were 2 bases for V and 8 bases for J; bases not matched to a gene: 9. The germline V gene has CDR1 SGHRS and CDR2 YFSETQ. The CDR3 is 15 residues long.